This T cell receptor (beta chain) originates from a study of tumor-infiltrating lymphocytes in localized non-small cell lung cancer. Study as a whole: The cohort mixed smokers and never-smokers, several histologies, and some post-neoadjuvant-chemotherapy samples. Tumor tissue and non-adjacent uninvolved lung came from each patient.

Study results and caveats: TCRbeta sequencing showed higher T cell infiltration in tumors than uninvolved lung. IM1 and IM2 tumors showed no difference in T-cell fraction.

On this clone: Its antigen is as yet unknown.

From germline, CDR1 is KGHSH and CDR2 LQKENI. CDR3 length equals 18 residues. The J segment lost 2 bases and the V segment lost 4 bases, leaving 10 bases of the junction unmatched. TCRdb's copy holds only in-frame clones and misses some; the assay was immunoSEQ multiplex PCR. The sample records 9,000 to 10,000 clones, about two thirds being singletons. Material for sequencing was lung tumor tissue. The clonotype originates from a human donor with non-small cell lung cancer. V gene TRBV18 combines with J gene TRBJ2-6; 8 nucleotides align to TRBD1. The CDR3: CASSRYTDRGAGANVLTF. The CDR3 DNA follows: TGTGCCAGCTCACGATATACTGACAGGGGTGCTGGGGCCAACGTCCTGACTTTC. The whole variable domain, filled in from reference TRBV18 and TRBJ2-6, reads NAGVMQNPRHLVRRRGQEARLRCSPMKGHSHVYWYRQLPEEGLKFMVYLQKENIIDESGMPKERFSAEFPKEGPSILRIQQVVRGDSAAYFCASSRYTDRGAGANVLTFGAGSRLTVL.